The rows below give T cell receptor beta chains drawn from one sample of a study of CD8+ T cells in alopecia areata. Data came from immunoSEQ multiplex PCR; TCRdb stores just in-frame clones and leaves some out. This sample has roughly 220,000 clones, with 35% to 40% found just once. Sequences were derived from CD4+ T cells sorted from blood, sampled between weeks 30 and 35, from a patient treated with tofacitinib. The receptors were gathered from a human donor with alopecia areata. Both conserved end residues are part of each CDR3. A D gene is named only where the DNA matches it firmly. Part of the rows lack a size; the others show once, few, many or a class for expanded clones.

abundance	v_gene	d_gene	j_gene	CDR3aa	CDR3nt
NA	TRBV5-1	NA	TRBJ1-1	CASTREGTMNTEAFF	TGCGCCAGCACCCGTGAGGGGACTATGAACACTGAAGCTTTCTTT
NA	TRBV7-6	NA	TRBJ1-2	CASSYMTGRQPNNHGYTF	TGTGCCAGCAGCTACATGACCGGCCGACAGCCGAACAACCATGGCTACACCTTC
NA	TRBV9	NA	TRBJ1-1	CASSLGGGTEAFF	TGTGCCAGCAGCCTCGGGGGTGGGACTGAAGCTTTCTTT
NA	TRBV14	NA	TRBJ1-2	CASSQPGYYGYTF	TGTGCCAGCAGCCAACCAGGGTACTATGGCTACACCTTC
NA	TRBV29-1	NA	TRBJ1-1	CSVGQQLNTEAFF	TGCAGCGTAGGACAACAACTTAACACTGAAGCTTTCTTT
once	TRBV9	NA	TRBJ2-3	CASSVEEGSAQYF	TGTGCCAGCAGCGTAGAGGAGGGGTCCGCGCAGTATTTT
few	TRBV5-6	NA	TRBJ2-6	CASSFLGVSGANVLTF	TGTGCCAGCAGCTTCCTCGGTGTCTCTGGGGCCAACGTCCTGACTTTC
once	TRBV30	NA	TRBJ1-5	CAWSVGGREPQHF	TGTGCCTGGAGTGTTGGGGGTCGGGAGCCCCAGCATTTT
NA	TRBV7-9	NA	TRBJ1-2	CASSSDSYGGGYGYTF	TGTGCCAGCAGCAGTGACAGCTACGGTGGAGGCTATGGCTACACCTTC
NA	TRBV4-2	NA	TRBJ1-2	CALRGYTF	TGTGCCCTACGTGGCTACACCTTC
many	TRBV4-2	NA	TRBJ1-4	CASRWTGIRSTPF	TGTGCCAGCCGATGGACCGGGATACGGAGTACTCCTTTT
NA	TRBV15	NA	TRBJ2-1	CATGETYNEQFF	TGTGCCACAGGAGAGACCTACAATGAGCAGTTCTTC
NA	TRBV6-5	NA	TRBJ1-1	CASSYSWQMNTEAFF	TGTGCCAGCAGTTACTCTTGGCAGATGAACACTGAAGCTTTCTTT
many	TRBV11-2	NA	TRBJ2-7	CASSSSYEQYF	TGTGCCAGCAGCTCCTCCTACGAGCAGTACTTC
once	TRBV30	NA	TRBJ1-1	CAWRHHGTNTEAFF	TGTGCCTGGCGTCACCATGGAACAAACACTGAAGCTTTCTTT
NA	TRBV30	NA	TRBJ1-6	CAWTPGGSYNSPLHF	TGTGCCTGGACTCCCGGGGGGTCATATAATTCACCCCTCCACTTT
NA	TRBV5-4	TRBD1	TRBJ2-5	CASSRTGGSETQYF	TGTGCCAGCAGCCGTACAGGGGGATCGGAGACCCAGTACTTC
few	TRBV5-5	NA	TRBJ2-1	CASSFDPAGYNEQFF	TGTGCCAGCAGTTTTGACCCCGCGGGTTACAATGAGCAGTTCTTC
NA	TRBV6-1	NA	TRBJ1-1	CASRPQGQNTEAFF	TGTGCCAGCAGACCCCAGGGGCAGAACACTGAAGCTTTCTTT
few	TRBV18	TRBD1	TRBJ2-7	CASSPQRTGAYEQYF	TGTGCCAGCTCACCACAAAGGACAGGGGCCTACGAGCAGTACTTC
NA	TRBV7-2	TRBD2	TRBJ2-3	CASSSGTSAPTDTQYF	TGTGCCAGCAGCTCAGGGACTAGCGCTCCGACGGATACGCAGTATTTT
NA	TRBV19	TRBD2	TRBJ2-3	CASSIRDRRLAGANSTDTQYF	TGTGCCAGTAGTATTCGAGACCGGCGACTAGCGGGGGCGAATAGCACAGATACGCAGTATTTT
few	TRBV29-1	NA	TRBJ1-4	CSVEADPGGKLFF	TGCAGCGTTGAAGCGGATCCTGGGGGAAAACTGTTTTTT
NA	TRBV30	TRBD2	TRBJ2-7	CAWSSWVGSGSPTYEQYF	TGTGCCTGGAGCTCCTGGGTAGGGAGCGGGAGCCCTACCTACGAGCAGTACTTC
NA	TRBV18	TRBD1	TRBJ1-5	CASSGTDNQPQHF	TGTGCCAGCTCAGGGACAGATAATCAGCCCCAGCATTTT
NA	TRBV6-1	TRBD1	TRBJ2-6	CASSPTGVGANVLTF	TGTGCCAGCAGTCCGACAGGGGTTGGGGCCAACGTCCTGACTTTC
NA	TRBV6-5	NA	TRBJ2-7	CASRLGQTYEQYF	TGTGCCAGCAGGCTCGGACAAACCTACGAGCAGTACTTC
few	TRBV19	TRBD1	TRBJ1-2	CASSLTGRYGYTF	TGTGCCAGTAGCTTGACAGGGCGCTATGGCTACACCTTC
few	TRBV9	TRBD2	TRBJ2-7	CASSGAGGPYEQYF	TGTGCCAGCAGCGGAGCGGGGGGGCCCTACGAGCAGTACTTC
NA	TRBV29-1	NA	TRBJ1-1	CSVETGRDEAFF	TGCAGCGTTGAAACCGGGAGAGATGAAGCTTTCTTT
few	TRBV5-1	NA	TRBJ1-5	CASSLGGANQPQHF	TGCGCCAGCAGCTTGGGAGGGGCCAATCAGCCCCAGCATTTT
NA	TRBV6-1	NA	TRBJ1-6	CASRRTGSHSPLHF	TGTGCCAGCAGGCGAACAGGGTCCCATTCACCCCTCCACTTT
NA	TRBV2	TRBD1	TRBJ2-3	CASSELRGRRGTDTQYF	TGTGCCAGCAGTGAATTAAGGGGGCGAAGAGGCACAGATACGCAGTATTTT
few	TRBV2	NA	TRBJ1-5	CASSEGAFGQPQHF	TGTGCCAGCAGTGAGGGGGCGTTTGGTCAGCCCCAGCATTTT
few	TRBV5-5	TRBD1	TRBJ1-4	CASSKRQGGATNEKLFF	TGTGCCAGCAGCAAAAGACAGGGAGGGGCAACTAATGAAAAACTGTTTTTT
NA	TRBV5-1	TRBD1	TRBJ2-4	CASSWTGTGRNIQYF	TGCGCCAGCAGCTGGACCGGGACAGGGCGGAACATTCAGTACTTC
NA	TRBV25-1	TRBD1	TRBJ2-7	CASSPGQGAYEQYF	TGTGCCAGCAGCCCGGGACAGGGGGCCTACGAGCAGTACTTC
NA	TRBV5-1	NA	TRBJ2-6	CASSLNTGFSGANVLTF	TGCGCCAGCAGCTTGAATACCGGATTCTCTGGGGCCAACGTCCTGACTTTC
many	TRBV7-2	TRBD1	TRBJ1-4	CASSAHRGTREKLFF	TGTGCCAGCAGCGCTCACAGGGGGACGAGGGAAAAACTGTTTTTT
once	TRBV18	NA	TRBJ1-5	CASSPRDSNQPQHF	TGTGCCAGCTCACCACGAGATAGCAATCAGCCCCAGCATTTT
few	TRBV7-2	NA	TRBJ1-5	CASSLGAGGGRSYQPQHF	TGTGCCAGCAGCTTAGGCGCAGGTGGGGGCCGCAGCTATCAGCCCCAGCATTTT
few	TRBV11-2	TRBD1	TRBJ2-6	CASSSRTGGAIRANVLTF	TGTGCCAGCAGCTCCCGAACAGGGGGCGCGATAAGGGCCAACGTCCTGACTTTC
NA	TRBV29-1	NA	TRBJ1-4	CNVRGQSEKLFF	TGCAACGTCCGGGGGCAGAGTGAAAAACTGTTTTTT
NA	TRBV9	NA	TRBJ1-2	CASSSRAGTGGYTF	TGTGCCAGCAGCTCCCGGGCAGGAACGGGAGGCTACACCTTC
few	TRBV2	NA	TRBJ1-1	CASSGFTEAFF	TGTGCCAGCAGTGGATTCACTGAAGCTTTCTTT
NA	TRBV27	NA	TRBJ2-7	CASSISRGAVYEQYF	TGTGCCAGCAGCATCTCCAGGGGTGCGGTATACGAGCAGTACTTC
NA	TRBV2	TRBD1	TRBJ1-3	CASHSDGQGGNTIYF	TGTGCCAGCCATAGCGACGGACAGGGAGGGAACACCATATATTTT
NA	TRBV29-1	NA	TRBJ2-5	CSAEPRTQRRETQYF	TGCAGCGCTGAACCCCGGACTCAAAGGAGAGAGACCCAGTACTTC
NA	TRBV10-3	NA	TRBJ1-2	CAISEPGDYGYTF	TGTGCCATCAGTGAGCCGGGGGACTATGGCTACACCTTC
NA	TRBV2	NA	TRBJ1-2	CASSPDKTGPNGYTF	TGTGCCAGCAGTCCCGATAAGACAGGCCCGAATGGCTACACCTTC
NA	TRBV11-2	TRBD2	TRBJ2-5	CASSLMGLAGGETQYF	TGTGCCAGCAGCTTAATGGGACTAGCGGGAGGGGAGACCCAGTACTTC
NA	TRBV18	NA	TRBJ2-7	CASSPQTTYEQYF	TGTGCCAGCTCACCCCAGACCACCTACGAGCAGTACTTC
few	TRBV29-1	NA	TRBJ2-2	CSVRNTGELFF	TGCAGCGTTCGGAACACCGGGGAGCTGTTTTTT
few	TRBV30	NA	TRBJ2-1	CAWSQAGWEQFF	TGTGCCTGGAGTCAGGCAGGGTGGGAGCAGTTCTTC
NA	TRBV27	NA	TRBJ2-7	CASRTELSSYEQYF	TGTGCCAGCCGGACGGAGCTGAGCTCCTACGAGCAGTACTTC
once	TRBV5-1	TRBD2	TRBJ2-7	CASSLSGPAGVNEQYF	TGCGCCAGCAGCTTGTCTGGGCCAGCGGGAGTCAACGAGCAGTACTTC
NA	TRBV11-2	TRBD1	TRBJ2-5	CASSLRTGGQTQYF	TGTGCCAGCAGCCTTCGGACAGGGGGCCAGACCCAGTACTTC